The rows below give T cell receptor beta chains drawn from one sample of a study of T cells expressing NK-cell markers. TCRdb re-called the 5' RACE reads and gives one entry per CDR3 protein, without DNA. The sample table includes roughly 420,000 distinct CDR3 sequences. Sequencing input: blood T cells: a sorted CD56 or NKG2C T cell subset, CD4+ or CD8+ T cells, or bulk PBMC T cells (not recorded which). These receptors were taken from a woman between 18 and 69 years old in good health. Each CDR3 is given with its conserved first and last residue.

TRBV6-6,TRBJ2-7,CASGGRFDEQYF
TRBV20-1,TRBJ2-5,CSTWDRTQETQYF
TRBV20-1,TRBJ2-1,CSAYSGRAESSSYNEQFF
TRBV20-1,TRBJ2-7,CSASTSGSIEQYF
TRBV18,TRBJ2-1,CASSPRGLAGNNEQFF
TRBV12-3/TRBV12-4,TRBJ2-1,CASSSGQPRSSYNEQFF
TRBV19,TRBJ2-1,CASRLSGTYNEQFF
TRBV19,TRBJ1-1,CASSIVGVPEAFF
TRBV5-1,TRBJ2-3,CASSLPGRTDTQYF
TRBV4-3,TRBJ2-1,CASSAAPDTISDEQFF
TRBV12-3/TRBV12-4,TRBJ1-1,CASSSPGQPTEAFF